Presented here are 5 T cell receptor beta chains from one specimen sequenced in a study of Graves' ophthalmopathy and Graves' hyperthyroidism (dated by TCRdb to the late 2010s). Sequencing took place on an Illumina HiSeq 2000. For repertoire sequencing, the TCR beta CDR3 regions were amplified from RNA transcripts. The first round of RT-PCR was done with HTBI primers and the Qiagen OneStep RT-PCR kit, and was followed by a second round of multiplex PCR, then size selection and purification. TCRdb took the public reads, trimmed them with fastp at Q25, ran MiXCR for clone calling and kept in-frame beta chains. Every distinct CDR3 protein forms one entry, paired with its most common genes and DNA. The sample contains a few hundred thousand distinct CDR3 sequences, about a sixth of them found a single time. The top ten hold around 2.4% of the sample. Sequencing was done on a sample of peripheral blood. These receptors originate from an adult woman with stable Graves' hyperthyroidism.

This clonotype was recorded many times. CDR3 amino acids: CASSLATGTSQETQYF. The CDR3 nucleotides are TGTGCCAGCAGTTTAGCAACCGGGACATCCCAAGAGACCCAGTACTTC. The chain is built from TRBV6-5 and TRBJ2-5; tentative D call: TRBD1 (6 bases). V lost 4 bases to trimming and J lost 1 base, with 16 bases between them. Germline V gene sequence: CDR1 MNHEY, CDR2 SVGAGI. This CDR3 has 16 residues.

This clonotype showed up many times. The chain links TRBV7-3 to TRBJ1-6, with D perhaps matching TRBD1 (6 bases). This CDR3 spans 16 amino acids. From germline, CDR1 is SGHTA and CDR2 FQGTGA. V was shortened by 1 base and J by 9 bases, with 16 bases between the two germline ends. The CDR3 spells CASSLNSRGAFSPLHF. In DNA form, the CDR3 reads TGTGCCAGCAGCTTAAACTCTAGGGGGGCTTTTTCACCCCTCCACTTT.

This clonotype showed up many times. The chain links TRBV5-1 to TRBJ2-5, with 7 positions matching TRBD1. V trimming: 5 bases; J trimming: 5 bases; junction bases outside the gene matches: 12. There are 15 residues in the CDR3. Germline-derived CDR1 and CDR2 are SGHRS and YFSETQ. This CDR3 is CASSLGQESKETQYF. In nucleotides, the CDR3 is TGCGCCAGCAGTCTCGGACAGGAGAGCAAGGAGACCCAGTACTTC.

This clonotype was recorded at least ten times. It may be a read error: a sequence one base away is much more abundant. The chain recombines TRBV25-1 with TRBJ2-7, with 8 bases that match TRBD2. Germline assignment: CDR1 MGHDK and CDR2 SYGVNS. The V and J ends lost 3 bases and 0 bases, in that order; junction bases with no gene match: 1. CDR3 size: 14 residues. The chain's CDR3 is CASSESGSSYEQYF. As DNA, the CDR3 is TGTGCCAGCAGTGAGAGCGGGAGCTCCTACGAGCAGTACTTC.

This clonotype came up many times. Here the CDR3 reads CASSLDGIGGGQPQHF. The CDR3 nucleotides are TGCGCCAGCAGCTTGGACGGGATCGGGGGTGGGCAGCCCCAGCATTTT. J is TRBJ1-5 and V is TRBV5-1; D may be TRBD1 (5 bases). CDR1 SGHRS and CDR2 YFSETQ come from the germline V gene. Deletions cut 0 bases from V and 7 bases from J, with 17 bases between. CDR3 size: 16 residues.